These T cell receptor beta chains were read from a single sample in a study of metastatic and nonmetastatic thyroid tumors. TCRdb reassembled clones from the PCR reads with MiXCR. The repertoire holds tens of thousands of clones, with 12% as singletons. What was sequenced was blood. The receptor set was obtained from a female donor with papillary thyroid cancer or a benign thyroid nodule (not recorded which). Some clones in this sample may be carry-over from other donors' samples. The CDR3 runs from the conserved cysteine through the conserved F or W. The order of the fields is D gene, J gene, clone size, V gene, CDR3 protein, CDR3 DNA. D genes are given only for firm matches. Clone sizes are given selectively: once, few, many, or a class where the clone is expanded.

NA,TRBJ2-1,many,TRBV10-3,CAITGSGIDEQFF,TGTGCCATCACAGGGTCGGGGATCGATGAGCAGTTCTTC
NA,TRBJ2-5,NA,TRBV11-1,CVSSLEEVWLAPTQETQYF,TGTGTCAGCAGCTTAGAGGAGGTTTGGCTAGCGCCCACTCAAGAGACCCAGTACTTC
NA,TRBJ2-7,few,TRBV27,CASIFGGNLYF,TGTGCCAGCATTTTCGGAGGAAATCTTTACTTC
NA,TRBJ2-2,many,TRBV30,CAWSVQPYTGELFF,TGTGCCTGGAGTGTTCAGCCCTACACCGGGGAGCTGTTTTTT
NA,TRBJ2-1,NA,TRBV6-1,CASPTNPETYNEQFF,TGTGCCAGCCCAACCAACCCAGAGACTTACAATGAGCAGTTCTTC
TRBD1,TRBJ2-1,many,TRBV28,CASRSGTGLNEQFF,TGTGCCAGCAGATCCGGGACAGGGTTGAATGAGCAGTTCTTC
NA,TRBJ2-3,many,TRBV5-1,CASSPGEAVTDTQYF,TGCGCCAGCAGTCCGGGGGAGGCGGTCACAGATACGCAGTATTTT
NA,TRBJ2-7,few,TRBV6-2/TRBV6-3,CASSQLATASYEQYF,TGTGCCAGCAGTCAGCTAGCGACCGCCTCCTACGAGCAGTACTTC
NA,TRBJ2-6,many,TRBV27,CASSPHIARLSGANVLTF,TGTGCCAGCAGCCCACACATCGCGCGGTTGTCTGGGGCCAACGTCCTGACTTTC
NA,TRBJ1-3,many,TRBV12-3/TRBV12-4,CASSLGGPGNTIYF,TGTGCCAGCAGTTTAGGCGGGCCTGGAAACACCATATATTTT
NA,TRBJ2-1,NA,TRBV18,CASSPLSSNEQFF,TGTGCCAGCTCACCGTTAAGTTCCAATGAGCAGTTCTTC
NA,TRBJ1-2,many,TRBV20-1,CSAREQGDGYTF,TGCAGTGCGCGGGAACAGGGTGATGGCTACACCTTC
NA,TRBJ2-1,NA,TRBV20-1,CGASRVSGRGNEQFF,TGCGGTGCTAGTCGGGTTAGTGGGAGGGGGAATGAGCAGTTCTTC
NA,TRBJ2-1,many,TRBV28,CASSEYYNEQFF,TGTGCCAGCAGCGAATATTATAATGAGCAGTTCTTC
NA,TRBJ1-5,NA,TRBV30,CAWGSGHGQPQHF,TGTGCCTGGGGGTCAGGGCATGGACAGCCCCAGCATTTT
NA,TRBJ2-7,many,TRBV28,CASSTPVRGAIEQYF,TGTGCCAGCAGTACCCCCGTTCGGGGGGCGATCGAGCAGTACTTC
TRBD1,TRBJ2-1,many,TRBV24-1,CATSVVAGTGGPVGEQFF,TGTGCCACCAGTGTAGTGGCTGGGACAGGGGGCCCCGTGGGTGAGCAGTTCTTC